The 27 T cell receptor beta chains in this list originate from one sample, sequenced in a study of T cells after yellow fever vaccination. TCRdb ran MiXCR on the 5' RACE reads and lists one entry per CDR3 protein. The sample shows 620,000 or so distinct CDR3 sequences, 10% to 15% of them seen only once. The sample here was PBMCs, taken on the day of the yellow fever booster vaccination. The receptors here all came from a man aged 25-40 years who received the YFV17D yellow fever vaccine.

This clonotype was seen many times. The chain uses TRBV7-2 and TRBJ2-5; the D is unclear. Trimming cost V 2 bases and J 2 bases, with 9 bases left between them. The germline V gene encodes CDR1 SGHTA and CDR2 FQGNSA. This CDR3 comprises 14 residues. The CDR3 protein is CASSLMAPQETQYF. Here the CDR3 DNA reads TGTGCCAGCAGCTTAATGGCCCCTCAAGAGACCCAGTACTTC.

A few counts support this clonotype. The J gene is TRBJ2-2, the V gene TRBV3-1; D gene ambiguous. V dropped 1 base and J dropped 4 bases, with 7 bases sitting between them. The CDR3 is 14 amino acids. Germline V lookup: CDR1 LGHDT, CDR2 YNNKEL (reference sequence). The CDR3 sequence is CASSQVGFTGELFF. The CDR3 coding sequence is TGTGCCAGCAGCCAAGTGGGTTTCACCGGGGAGCTGTTTTTT.

The chain couples TRBV7-9 to TRBJ2-3; 10 bases are a match to TRBD2. V shed 2 bases, J shed 0 bases, and the junction held 2 bases outside the gene matches. Germline CDR1 is SEHNR and CDR2 is FQNEAQ (reference sequence). The CDR3 is 16 amino acids. The CDR3 nucleotides read TGTGCCAGCAGCTTAAAGACTAGCGGGAGCACAGATACGCAGTATTTT. This encodes CASSLKTSGSTDTQYF.

The chain joins TRBV6-5 to TRBJ1-3; D gene ambiguous. The CDR3 spans 12 residues. CDR1 and CDR2 from the germline V gene are MNHEY and SVGAGI. V dropped 7 bases and J dropped 3 bases, with 7 bases sitting between them. The DNA for the CDR3 is TGTGCCAGCACCCTAAATGGAAACACCATATATTTT. Encoded protein: CASTLNGNTIYF.

This clonotype was seen only a few times. The chain links TRBV7-2 to TRBJ2-2; 7 nucleotides line up with TRBD2. The CDR3 consists of 16 residues. The V gene's germline CDR1 is SGHTA and CDR2 FQGNSA. The V and J ends lost 0 bases and 8 bases, in that order; junction bases with no gene match: 9. CDR3 protein: CASSLAPMAGAGELFF. CDR3 sequence (DNA): TGTGCCAGCAGCTTAGCGCCCATGGCGGGAGCTGGGGAGCTGTTTTTT.

Many counts were recorded for this clonotype. The rearrangement joins TRBV12-3 or TRBV12-4 to TRBJ2-3; TRBD2 aligns across 13 bases. This CDR3 contains 16 residues. Losses at the gene ends were 6 bases for V and 3 bases for J; bases not matched to a gene: 6. CDR3 DNA sequence: TGTGCCAGCAGCACCACTAGCGGGGGGGCGACAGATACGCAGTATTTT. Amino acid sequence: CASSTTSGGATDTQYF.

The chain uses TRBV11-2 and TRBJ2-2, with 11 bases fitting TRBD2. Germline V gives CDR1 SGHAT, CDR2 FQNNGV. The CDR3 totals 16 residues. The V segment lost 0 bases and the J segment 3 bases; nucleotides outside the gene matches: 0. The CDR3 coding sequence is TGTGCCAGCAGCTTAGAACTAGCGGGAGACACCGGGGAGCTGTTTTTT. Protein sequence: CASSLELAGDTGELFF.

This clonotype came up many times. This sequence joins TRBV28 and TRBJ2-7; 9 nucleotides line up with TRBD1. V lost 5 bases, J lost 3 bases, and 11 bases stayed unmatched. CDR3 size: 16 residues. Germline V gene lookup returns CDR1 MDHEN and CDR2 SYDVKM. The CDR3 is CASSITGTGSDYEQYF. Written as DNA, the CDR3 is TGTGCCAGCAGTATTACCGGGACAGGGAGTGACTACGAGCAGTACTTC.

V gene TRBV10-3 combines with J gene TRBJ2-3; TRBD1 matches at 11 bases. With V trimmed by 6 bases and J by 1 base, 12 bases remained unmatched. This CDR3 is built from 18 residues. CDR1 ENHRY and CDR2 SYGVKD come from the germline V gene. The CDR3 DNA reads TGTGCCATCAGGCCGACCGGGACAGGGGGAACCGGCACAGATACGCAGTATTTT. Translating it yields CAIRPTGTGGTGTDTQYF.

The V and J genes are TRBV12-3 or TRBV12-4 and TRBJ2-1; 8 bases are a match to TRBD2. The CDR3 extends over 14 amino acids. V shed 3 bases, J shed 7 bases, and the junction held 5 bases outside the gene matches. The CDR3 loop is CASSFGTRGNEQFF. CDR3 DNA sequence: TGTGCCAGCAGTTTCGGGACTAGGGGGAATGAGCAGTTCTTC.

The sample holds many counts of this clonotype. This chain connects TRBV7-3 to TRBJ2-1; D may be TRBD1 (6 bases). The CDR3 is 14 residues long. Germline CDR1 and CDR2: SGHTA and FQGTGA. V shed 4 bases and J shed 7 bases, with 14 bases lying between them. CDR3 protein: CASSSPTGSNEQFF. The CDR3 DNA is TGTGCCAGCAGCTCTCCCACAGGGTCAAATGAGCAGTTCTTC.

The chain combines TRBV4-3 with TRBJ1-5, with no clear D. V shed 0 bases and J shed 6 bases, with 9 bases lying between them. The CDR3 consists of 14 residues. CDR1 is LGHNA and CDR2 is YSLEER in the germline V gene. The CDR3 loop is CASSQEPGIQPQHF. CDR3 DNA sequence: TGCGCCAGCAGCCAAGAACCAGGAATTCAGCCCCAGCATTTT.

The chain has TRBV4-3 and TRBJ2-1; 9 nucleotides align to TRBD2. This CDR3 is 15 amino acids long. The germline gives CDR1 LGHNA, CDR2 YSLEER. Trimming at V came to 4 bases and at J to 3 bases, leaving 4 bases not matched to a gene. The CDR3 DNA follows: TGCGCCAGCAGCCCTGTAGCGGGAGACTACAATGAGCAGTTCTTC. As protein: CASSPVAGDYNEQFF.

This clonotype was seen a handful of times. V gene TRBV6-2 or TRBV6-3 combines with J gene TRBJ2-7, with 8 positions matching TRBD2. CDR1 MNHEY and CDR2 SVGEGT come from the germline V gene. CDR3 length equals 17 residues. J gave up 3 bases and V 0 bases, and 10 bases lay outside the gene matches. The CDR3 is CASSYSIGGGLNYEQYF. The CDR3 bases are TGTGCCAGCAGTTACTCGATCGGCGGGGGGCTAAACTACGAGCAGTACTTC.

The sample holds a few counts of this clonotype. The chain is built from TRBV2 and TRBJ2-2; D ambiguous. Trimming cost V 3 bases and J 4 bases, with 6 bases left between them. Looked up from germline, CDR1 is SNHLY and CDR2 is FYNNEI. The CDR3 totals 13 residues. CDR3 amino acids: CASSDHITGELFF. The CDR3 DNA is TGTGCCAGCAGTGATCATATCACCGGGGAGCTGTTTTTT. The full variable domain, in which reference TRBV2 and TRBJ2-2 provide the parts outside the CDR3, is EPEVTQTPSHQVTQMGQEVILRCVPISNHLYFYWYRQILGQKVEFLVSFYNNEISEKSEIFDDQFSVERPDGSNFTLKIRSTKLEDSAMYFCASSDHITGELFFGEGSRLTVL.

V gene TRBV20-1 combines with J gene TRBJ2-7; TRBD2 agrees at 7 bases. The V gene's germline CDR1 is DFQATT and CDR2 SNEGSKA (reference sequence). The CDR3 runs to 14 residues. Losses at the gene ends were 2 bases for V and 3 bases for J; bases not matched to a gene: 7. CDR3 sequence (DNA): TGCAGTGCTAGACCAGGAGCGGGGTTCTACGAGCAGTACTTC. It encodes CSARPGAGFYEQYF.

This chain uses TRBV6-1 with TRBJ2-7; 10 bases fit TRBD1. Germline CDR1 reads MNHNS; CDR2 reads SASEGT. CDR3 length: 16 residues. The V gene end was trimmed by 5 bases and the J gene end by 6 bases; junction bases not matched to a gene: 13. CDR3 DNA sequence: TGTGCCAGCAGTCCGCTTGGGGGACAGGGGTTGTCCGAGCAGTACTTC. This codes for CASSPLGGQGLSEQYF.

This chain's CDR3 is CATTSESSYNEQFF. CDR3 in DNA: TGTGCCACGACTAGCGAGAGCTCCTACAATGAGCAGTTCTTC. The chain is built from TRBV7-9 and TRBJ2-1, with 8 bases lining up with TRBD2. Trimming at V came to 10 bases and at J to 0 bases, leaving 5 bases not matched to a gene. Germline CDR1 reads SEHNR; CDR2 reads FQNEAQ (reference sequence). The CDR3 is 14 residues long.

This clonotype appeared a few times. The chain uses TRBV7-2 and TRBJ1-6, with no clear D. The CDR3 length is 14 residues. The V gene lost 3 bases and the J gene lost 6 bases, with 9 bases spanning the gap. The germline V gene has CDR1 SGHTA and CDR2 FQGNSA. CDR3 protein: CASSFKTGNSPLHF. CDR3 in DNA: TGTGCCAGCAGCTTTAAGACGGGTAATTCACCCCTCCACTTT.

The chain has TRBV12-3 or TRBV12-4 and TRBJ2-3; the D gene is possibly TRBD2 (5 bases). The V end was cut by 5 bases, the J end by 3 bases, with 12 bases between. This CDR3 region has 14 residues. The CDR3 region is CASSQRERTDTQYF. DNA for the CDR3: TGTGCCAGCAGTCAAAGGGAGAGGACAGATACGCAGTATTTT.

This clonotype was recorded many times. At one end, the junction sequence differs from germline, possibly due to a read error. J is TRBJ2-5 and V is TRBV5-6; the D gene is possibly TRBD1 (6 bases). Germline V gene lookup returns CDR1 SGHDT and CDR2 YYEEEE. This CDR3 is built from 13 residues. Here the CDR3 reads CASSLDSGFTQYF. The CDR3 region has the DNA TGTGCCAGCAGTTTGGACAGTGGCTTCACCCAGTACTTC.

This clonotype was detected a few times. V is TRBV11-2 and J is TRBJ2-2, with 8 bases that match TRBD1. Germline CDR1 and CDR2: SGHAT and FQNNGV. With V trimmed by 4 bases and J by 1 base, 11 bases remained unmatched. The CDR3 extends over 18 amino acids. The CDR3 reads CASSYPWRGQVNTGELFF. Written as DNA, the CDR3 is TGTGCCAGCAGCTATCCTTGGCGGGGACAGGTGAACACCGGGGAGCTGTTTTTT. The full variable domain, its missing parts supplied by reference TRBV11-2 and TRBJ2-2, is EAGVAQSPRYKIIEKRQSVAFWCNPISGHATLYWYQQILGQGPKLLIQFQNNGVVDDSQLPKDRFSAERLKGVDSTLKIQPAKLEDSAVYLCASSYPWRGQVNTGELFFGEGSRLTVL.

This clonotype was seen only a few times. This chain joins TRBV7-9 and TRBJ1-3; no clear D. V was trimmed by 7 bases and J by 0 bases, leaving 10 bases between them. CDR3 size: 14 residues. Per germline, CDR1 SEHNR and CDR2 FQNEAQ (reference sequence). Written as DNA, the CDR3 is TGTGCCAGCACAGACGGTTTCTCTGGAAACACCATATATTTT. This sequence encodes CASTDGFSGNTIYF.

The J gene is TRBJ1-5, the V gene TRBV4-2, with D perhaps matching TRBD1 (5 bases). The V end was cut by 0 bases, the J end by 9 bases, with 12 bases between. CDR1 is LGHNA and CDR2 is YNFKEQ in the germline V gene. CDR3 size: 14 residues. The CDR3 DNA reads as TGTGCCAGCAGCCAAGACACGACAGTCCCGCCCCAGCATTTT. This codes for CASSQDTTVPPQHF.

The chain uses TRBV20-1 and TRBJ2-3; no clear D gene. Germline assignment: CDR1 DFQATT and CDR2 SNEGSKA (reference sequence). Trimming took off 4 bases at V and 5 bases at J, with 16 bases between the two ends. This CDR3 spans 14 amino acids. DNA for the CDR3: TGCAGTGCTATAGAGAAAGGGCCGGGAGATACGCAGTATTTT. Its protein product is CSAIEKGPGDTQYF.

V and J are TRBV20-1 and TRBJ2-7, with 10 positions matching TRBD2. Germline loops: CDR1 DFQATT, CDR2 SNEGSKA (reference sequence). The trim removed 4 bases at V and 2 bases at J, leaving 8 bases unmatched. This CDR3 is 15 amino acids long. CDR3 sequence reads: CSANPLAGPAYEQYF. CDR3 nucleotide sequence: TGCAGTGCTAACCCACTAGCGGGACCCGCCTACGAGCAGTACTTC.

The chain links TRBV30 to TRBJ2-7, with D perhaps matching TRBD1 or TRBD2 (5 bases each). Trimming took off 4 bases at V and 5 bases at J, with 12 bases between the two ends. Germline V gives CDR1 GTSNPN, CDR2 SVGIG (reference sequence). The CDR3 has 12 residues. The CDR3 is CAWKGNGDEQYF. The CDR3 bases are TGTGCCTGGAAGGGGAACGGGGACGAGCAGTACTTC.